Below are 5 T cell receptor beta chains sequenced from a single sample in a study of a mutant IDH1 vaccine in newly diagnosed glioma. The time point denotes: week 11, during vaccination. The content of each vaccine dose was 300 ug of mutant IDH1 20-mer peptide, and topical imiquimod accompanied it. Which antigens these TCRs recognize remains unknown. Profiled with immunoSEQ multiplex PCR; TCRdb holds only in-frame clones, not every one. The sample has under 65,000 clones; about four fifths are singletons. The sample consisted of PBMCs, taken from a glioma patient whose treatment included an IDH1 peptide vaccine. These receptors all stem from a man aged 50 to 60 with glioma.

The table lists this clone with a few counts. The chain recombines TRBV27 with TRBJ1-5; TRBD1 might be the D (5 bases). The CDR3 loop spans 12 amino acids. From germline, CDR1 is MNHEY and CDR2 SMNVEV (reference sequence). Deletions cut 5 bases from V and 9 bases from J, with 11 bases between. CDR3 in DNA: TGTGCCAGCAGTGAGCAGGGAGGGCCCCAGCATTTT. This codes for CASSEQGGPQHF.

The chain carries TRBV4-1 and TRBJ2-1, with a tentative D call TRBD1 (6 bases). The V end lost 4 bases, the J end lost 6 bases, and 13 bases lay between the germline ends. The CDR3 has 14 amino acids. From germline, CDR1 is MGHRA and CDR2 YSYEKL. The CDR3 nucleotides read TGCGCCAGCAGCCTCCAGGGGTCTCCCAATGAGCAGTTCTTC. As protein: CASSLQGSPNEQFF.

This chain uses TRBV5-1 with TRBJ2-5, with a weak D call TRBD1 (6 bases). This CDR3 has 13 residues. Germline loops: CDR1 SGHRS, CDR2 YFSETQ. V lost 4 bases and J 2 bases, leaving 9 bases between the germline ends. CDR3 sequence reads: CASSQDRQETQYF. CDR3 sequence (DNA): TGCGCCAGCAGCCAGGACAGACAAGAGACCCAGTACTTC.

The chain joins TRBV7-9 to TRBJ1-4, with 7 positions matching TRBD1. CDR3 length equals 16 residues. V lost 5 bases and J lost 4; bases outside the gene matches: 10. CDR1 is SEHNR and CDR2 is FQNEAQ in the germline V gene (reference sequence). CDR3 sequence: CASSVGLGQRNEKLFF. The CDR3 DNA reads TGTGCCAGCAGCGTAGGGCTGGGACAGCGTAATGAAAAACTGTTTTTT.

The gene calls are TRBV9 and TRBJ1-2; a possible D gene is TRBD1 (5 bases). The CDR3 length is 14 residues. Per germline, CDR1 SGDLS and CDR2 YYNGEE. The V end was cut by 0 bases, the J end by 5 bases, with 11 bases between. The CDR3 region is CASSVGRGPYGYTF. The CDR3 coding sequence is TGTGCCAGCAGCGTAGGAAGGGGACCTTATGGCTACACCTTC.